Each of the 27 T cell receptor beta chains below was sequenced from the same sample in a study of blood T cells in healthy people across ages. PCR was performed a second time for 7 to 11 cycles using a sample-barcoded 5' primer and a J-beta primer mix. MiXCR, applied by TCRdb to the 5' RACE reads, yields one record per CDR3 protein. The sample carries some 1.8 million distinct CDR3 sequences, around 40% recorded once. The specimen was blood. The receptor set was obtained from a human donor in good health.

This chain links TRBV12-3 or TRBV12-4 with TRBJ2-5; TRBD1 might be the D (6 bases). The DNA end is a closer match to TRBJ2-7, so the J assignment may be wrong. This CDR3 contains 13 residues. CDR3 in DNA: TGTGCCAGCAGTCGACAGGCCGATTACGAGCAGTACTTC. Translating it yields CASSRQADYEQYF.

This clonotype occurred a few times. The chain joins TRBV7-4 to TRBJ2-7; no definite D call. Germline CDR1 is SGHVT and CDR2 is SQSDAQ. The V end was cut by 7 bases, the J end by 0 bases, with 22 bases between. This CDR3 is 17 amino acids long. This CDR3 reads CASILPPWARSSYEQYF. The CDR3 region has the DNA TGTGCCAGCATTTTACCCCCATGGGCAAGGAGCTCCTACGAGCAGTACTTC. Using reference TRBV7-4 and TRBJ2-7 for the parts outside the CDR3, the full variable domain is GAGVSQSPRYKVAKRGRDVALRCDSISGHVTLYWYRQTLGQGSEVLTYSQSDAQRDKSGRPSGRFSAERPERSVSTLKIQRTEQGDSAVYLCASILPPWARSSYEQYFGPGTRLTVT.

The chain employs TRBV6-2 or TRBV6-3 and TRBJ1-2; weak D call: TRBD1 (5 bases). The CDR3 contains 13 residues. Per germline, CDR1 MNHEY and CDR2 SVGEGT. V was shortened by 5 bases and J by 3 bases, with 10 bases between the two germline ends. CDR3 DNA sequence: TGTGCCAGCAGTAGCAGGGTTTACTATGGCTACACCTTC. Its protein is CASSSRVYYGYTF.

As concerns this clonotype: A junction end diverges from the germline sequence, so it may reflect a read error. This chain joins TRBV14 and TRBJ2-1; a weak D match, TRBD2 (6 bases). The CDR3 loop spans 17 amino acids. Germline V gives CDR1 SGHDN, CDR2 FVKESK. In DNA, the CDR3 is TGCGCCAGCAGCCAAGAAGTGGTGGGGGGCTCCTACAATGAGCAGTTCTTC. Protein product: CASSQEVVGGSYNEQFF.

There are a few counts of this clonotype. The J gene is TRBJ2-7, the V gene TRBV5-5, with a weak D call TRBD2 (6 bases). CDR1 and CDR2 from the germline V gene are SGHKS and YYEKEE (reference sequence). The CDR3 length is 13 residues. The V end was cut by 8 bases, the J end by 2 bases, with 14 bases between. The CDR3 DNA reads TGTGCCAGTCGGGACTCCTTAACCTACGAGCAGTACTTC. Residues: CASRDSLTYEQYF.

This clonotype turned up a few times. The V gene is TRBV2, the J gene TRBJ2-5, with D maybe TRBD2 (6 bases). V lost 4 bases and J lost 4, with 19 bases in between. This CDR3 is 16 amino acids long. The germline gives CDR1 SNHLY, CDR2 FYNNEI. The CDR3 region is CASSVTPMGGVETQYF. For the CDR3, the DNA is TGTGCCAGCAGTGTGACCCCGATGGGGGGTGTAGAGACCCAGTACTTC.

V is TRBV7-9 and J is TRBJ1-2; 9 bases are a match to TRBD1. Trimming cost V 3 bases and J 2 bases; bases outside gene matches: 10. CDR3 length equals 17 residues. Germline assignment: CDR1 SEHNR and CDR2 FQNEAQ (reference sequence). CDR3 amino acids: CASSFGPGQGLNYGYTF. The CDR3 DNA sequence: TGTGCCAGCAGCTTCGGACCGGGACAGGGTTTAAACTATGGCTACACCTTC.

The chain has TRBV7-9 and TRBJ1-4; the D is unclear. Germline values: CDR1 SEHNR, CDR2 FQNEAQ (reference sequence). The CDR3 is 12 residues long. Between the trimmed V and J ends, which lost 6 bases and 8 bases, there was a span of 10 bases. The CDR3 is CASSPREEKLFF. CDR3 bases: TGTGCCAGCAGTCCCCGGGAGGAAAAACTGTTTTTT.

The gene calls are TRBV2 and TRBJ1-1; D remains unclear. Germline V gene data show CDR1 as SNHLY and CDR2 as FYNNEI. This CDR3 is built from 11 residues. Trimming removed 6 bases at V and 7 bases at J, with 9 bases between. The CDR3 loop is CASRAGFEAFF. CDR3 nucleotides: TGTGCCAGCAGGGCGGGGTTTGAAGCTTTCTTT.

For the CDR3, the DNA is TGCGCCAGCAGCCCCCGAGGAGGAATTGGGTCCTACGAGCAGTACTTC. Its protein product is CASSPRGGIGSYEQYF. The chain uses TRBV5-1 and TRBJ2-7; possible D gene TRBD2, 5 bases. The germline gives CDR1 SGHRS, CDR2 YFSETQ. V lost 4 bases and J 1 base, leaving 18 bases between the germline ends. The CDR3 is 16 amino acids.

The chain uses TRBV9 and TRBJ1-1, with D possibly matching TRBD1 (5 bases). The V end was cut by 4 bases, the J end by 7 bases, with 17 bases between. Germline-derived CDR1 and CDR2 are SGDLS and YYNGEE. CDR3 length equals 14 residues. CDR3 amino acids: CASSPGDRVFEAFF. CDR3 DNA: TGTGCCAGCAGCCCCGGGGACCGAGTATTTGAAGCTTTCTTT.

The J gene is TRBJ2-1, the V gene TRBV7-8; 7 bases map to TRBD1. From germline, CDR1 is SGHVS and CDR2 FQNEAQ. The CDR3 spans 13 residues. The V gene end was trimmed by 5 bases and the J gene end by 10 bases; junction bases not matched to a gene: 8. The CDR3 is CASSILNRGEQFF. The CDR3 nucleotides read TGTGCCAGCAGCATTCTAAACAGGGGCGAGCAGTTCTTC.

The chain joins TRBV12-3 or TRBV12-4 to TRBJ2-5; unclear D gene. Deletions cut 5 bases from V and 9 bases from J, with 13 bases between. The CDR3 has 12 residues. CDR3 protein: CASSSEIRAQYF. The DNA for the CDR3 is TGTGCCAGCAGTAGCGAGATACGGGCCCAGTACTTC.

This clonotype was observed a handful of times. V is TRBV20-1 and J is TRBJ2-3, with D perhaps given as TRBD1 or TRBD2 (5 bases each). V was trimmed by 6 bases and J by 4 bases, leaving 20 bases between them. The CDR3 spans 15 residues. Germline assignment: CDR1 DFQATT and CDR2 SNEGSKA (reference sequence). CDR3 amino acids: CSAPPWDRGADTQYF. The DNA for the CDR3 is TGCAGTGCCCCCCCCTGGGACCGAGGAGCAGATACGCAGTATTTT.

The CDR3 DNA sequence: TGCGCCAGCAGCCAAGAATGGGTGGAGAGCAATCAGCCCCAGCATTTT. Protein: CASSQEWVESNQPQHF. V gene TRBV4-3 combines with J gene TRBJ1-5; D unclear. V gave up 0 bases and J gave up 1 base, with 10 bases separating them. Per germline, CDR1 LGHNA and CDR2 YSLEER. The CDR3 loop spans 16 amino acids.

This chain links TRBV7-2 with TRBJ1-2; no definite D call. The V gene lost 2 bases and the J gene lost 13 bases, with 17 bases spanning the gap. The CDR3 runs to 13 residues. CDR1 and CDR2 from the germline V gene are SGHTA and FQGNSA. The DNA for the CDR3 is TGTGCCAGCAGCTTAACCTCCCGGGCCGCCTTCACCTTC. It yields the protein CASSLTSRAAFTF.

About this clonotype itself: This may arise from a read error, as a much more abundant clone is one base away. The CDR3 DNA reads as TGTGCCAGCGACACAGATACGCAGTATTTT. Translated, it gives CASDTDTQYF. This chain uses TRBV7-3 with TRBJ2-3; the D is unclear. Trimming cost V 8 bases and J 2 bases, with 2 bases left between them. The CDR3 covers 10 residues. The germline V gene encodes CDR1 SGHTA and CDR2 FQGTGA.

The CDR3 here is CASGLGSSGGRDTQYF. The CDR3 DNA follows: TGTGCTAGTGGTTTGGGTTCTAGCGGGGGGAGAGATACGCAGTATTTT. V and J are TRBV12-5 and TRBJ2-3, with 11 bases identical to TRBD2. This CDR3 comprises 16 residues. Germline trimming cut 1 base from V and 5 bases from J; bases unmatched to any gene: 5. Germline V gene lookup returns CDR1 LGHNT and CDR2 FRNRAP. Variable domain in full (rest from reference TRBV12-5 and TRBJ2-3): DARVTQTPRHKVTEMGQEVTMRCQPILGHNTVFWYRQTMMQGLELLAYFRNRAPLDDSGMPKDRFSAEMPDATLATLKIQPSEPRDSAVYFCASGLGSSGGRDTQYFGPGTRLTVL.

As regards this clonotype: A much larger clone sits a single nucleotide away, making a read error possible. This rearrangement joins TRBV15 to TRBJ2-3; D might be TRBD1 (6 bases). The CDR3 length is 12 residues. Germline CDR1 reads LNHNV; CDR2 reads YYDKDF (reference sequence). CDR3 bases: TGTGCCACCAGCAGACAGACAGGTACGCAGTATTTT. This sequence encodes CATSRQTGTQYF.

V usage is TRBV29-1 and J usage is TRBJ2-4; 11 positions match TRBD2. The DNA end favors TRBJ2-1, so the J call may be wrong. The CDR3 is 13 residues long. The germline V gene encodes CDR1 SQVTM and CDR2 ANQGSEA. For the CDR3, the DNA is TGCAGCGTCGCCACTAGCGGGGGTAATAAGCAGTTCTTC. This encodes CSVATSGGNKQFF.

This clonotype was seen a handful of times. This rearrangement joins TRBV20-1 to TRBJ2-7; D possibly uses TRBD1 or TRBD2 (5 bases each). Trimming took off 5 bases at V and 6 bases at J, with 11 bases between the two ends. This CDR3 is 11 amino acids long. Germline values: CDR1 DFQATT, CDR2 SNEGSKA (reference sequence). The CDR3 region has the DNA TGCAGTGCTCCCCGGGGCAGCGAGCAGTACTTC. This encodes CSAPRGSEQYF.

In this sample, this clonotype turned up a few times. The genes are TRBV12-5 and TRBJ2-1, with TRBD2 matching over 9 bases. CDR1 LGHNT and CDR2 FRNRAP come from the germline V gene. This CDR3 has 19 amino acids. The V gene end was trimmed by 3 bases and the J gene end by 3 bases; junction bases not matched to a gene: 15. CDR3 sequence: CASGFEVAGGFLNYNEQFF. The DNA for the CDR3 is TGTGCTAGTGGTTTTGAAGTGGCGGGGGGGTTCCTGAACTACAATGAGCAGTTCTTC.

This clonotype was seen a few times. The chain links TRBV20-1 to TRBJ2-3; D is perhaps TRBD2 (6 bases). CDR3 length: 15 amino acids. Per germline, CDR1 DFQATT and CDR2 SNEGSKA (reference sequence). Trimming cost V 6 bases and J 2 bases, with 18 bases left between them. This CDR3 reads CSASSGTDDTDTQYF. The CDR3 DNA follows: TGCAGTGCCAGTAGCGGAACAGACGACACAGATACGCAGTATTTT.

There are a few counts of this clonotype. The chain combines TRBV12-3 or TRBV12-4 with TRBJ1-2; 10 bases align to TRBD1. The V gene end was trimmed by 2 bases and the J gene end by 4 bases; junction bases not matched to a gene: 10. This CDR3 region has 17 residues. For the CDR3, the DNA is TGTGCCAGCAGTTTACGGTTCCGCCGGACAGGGGGCTATGGCTACACCTTC. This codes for CASSLRFRRTGGYGYTF.

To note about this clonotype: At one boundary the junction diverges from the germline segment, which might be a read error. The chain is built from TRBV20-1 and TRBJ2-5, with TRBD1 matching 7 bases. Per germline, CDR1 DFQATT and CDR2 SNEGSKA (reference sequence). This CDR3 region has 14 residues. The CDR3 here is CGARVRGLWETQYF. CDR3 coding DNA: TGCGGTGCTAGAGTGAGGGGGCTGTGGGAGACCCAGTACTTC.

Here the CDR3 DNA reads TGCAGTGCTAGACCCGGGACTTCCCCAGAGCAGTACTTC. Translating it yields CSARPGTSPEQYF. V is TRBV20-1 and J is TRBJ2-7, with a weak D call TRBD2 (6 bases). The germline V gene has CDR1 DFQATT and CDR2 SNEGSKA (reference sequence). The CDR3 length is 13 residues. V was cut by 2 bases and J by 7 bases, with 15 bases left in between.

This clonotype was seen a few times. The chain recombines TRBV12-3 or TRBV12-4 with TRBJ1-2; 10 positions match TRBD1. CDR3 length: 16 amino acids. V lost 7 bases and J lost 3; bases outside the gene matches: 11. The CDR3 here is CASTQGGQGLYYGYTF. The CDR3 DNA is TGTGCCAGCACCCAAGGGGGACAGGGGCTTTACTATGGCTACACCTTC.